These T cell receptor beta chains were read from a single sample in a study of cytomegalovirus exposure and HLA in healthy donors. Sequencing used immunoSEQ multiplex PCR; TCRdb keeps in-frame clones, though not all of them. The sample has 100,000 to 150,000 clones, approximately 85% seen once; the top ten hold 1.5% to 2%. Sequencing was done on a sample of PBMCs. All receptors come from a boy between 5 and 17 years old in good health and CMV-seronegative. The conserved cysteine and the conserved F or W are not part of the CDR3 here.

ASSMRDREETQY | 12 | TRBV9
ASTITDRGAEAF | 12 | TRBV19
ASSLAEGQTYEQY | 13 | TRBV5-5
ASSPSGTGGYTGELF | 15 | TRBV18
ATSRVRGSNQPQH | 13 | TRBV15
ASSLDRGNYEQY | 12 | TRBV5-4
SSSPDTGTTF | 10 | TRBV7-9
ASSLEVGTEKLF | 12 | TRBV5-1
ASSGTYTEAF | 10 | TRBV11-2
ATLPGEGKNIQY | 12 | TRBV2
ASSLRGVQPDTQY | 13 | TRBV5-1
ASSLRDYVTTTGELF | 15 | TRBV28
ASSWTAYNEQF | 11 | TRBV11-3
ASGVVHEQY | 9 | TRBV2
ASSLGSQETQY | 11 | TRBV5-1
ASSRGQGLNTEAF | 13 | TRBV6-5
ASSRVLKDRGQTNEKLF | 17 | TRBV19
ASSLVAGTFNEQF | 13 | TRBV7-2
ASSFSEGYEQY | 11 | TRBV27
ASSVAFYEQY | 10 | TRBV9
ASSLVLSTQF | 10 | TRBV7-2
ASSLGGTGGALNTEAF | 16 | TRBV5-1
ASRAGLERTYNEQF | 14 | TRBV5-1
ASSLSTGTGRLDTQY | 15 | TRBV27
ASSAPGQGDQPQH | 13 | TRBV7-9
ASSQRLAGVWDEQF | 14 | TRBV9
ASSEWTGGLYGYT | 13 | TRBV6-1
ATSSTGAAEAF | 11 | TRBV15
ASSQAGGSNQPQH | 13 | TRBV4-1
ASSSGLAGGADTQY | 14 | TRBV27
AWSGRDRDYEQY | 12 | TRBV30
ASSPYSAGTSVSYEQY | 16 | TRBV7-9
ASSSGTEETQY | 11 | TRBV5-4
ASSGGKLYEQY | 11 | TRBV6-1
ASSQESTYNNEQF | 13 | TRBV4-3
ASSAPWRGGSTDTQY | 15 | TRBV21-1
SVEDLGGQSGTGELF | 15 | TRBV29-1
AISERQGSNQPQH | 13 | TRBV10-3
AISESDRVSSPLH | 13 | TRBV10-3
ASSLGGLATEQY | 12 | TRBV7-2
ASNVNTEAF | 9 | TRBV19